The sequence of this T cell receptor beta chain was determined in a study of technical replicates of blood from several donors. Clones were sequenced by immunoSEQ multiplex PCR, and TCRdb holds only the in-frame ones, with some missing. This sample has 85,000 or so clones, with around 94% found just once. Germline-derived CDR1 and CDR2 are SGHRS and YFSETQ. Unmatched junction bases numbered 5, after V lost 3 bases and J lost 0 bases. This CDR3 is built from 18 residues. The chain couples TRBV5-1 to TRBJ2-6; 11 bases agree with TRBD1. Sequenced sample: T cells isolated from PBMCs. This receptor was obtained from a human donor in good health. The DNA of the CDR3 is TGCGCCAGCAGCTCGGGGACAGGGGGTTCCTCTGGGGCCAACGTCCTGACTTTC. Amino acids: CASSSGTGGSSGANVLTF.